In this sample, the clone carrying this T cell receptor (beta chain) turned up a few times. CDR1 is MNHEY and CDR2 is SVGAGI in the germline V gene. With 0 bases removed from V and 10 bases from J, the gap between germline ends came to 13 bases. The CDR3 is 14 amino acids. The entry originates in a study of shared clonotypes between healthy human individuals. Data came from immunoSEQ multiplex PCR; TCRdb stores just in-frame clones and leaves some out. The table shows hundreds of thousands of clones, with around three quarters occurring only once. Sequencing was performed on memory CD4+ T cells sorted from blood. The sample's subset: CD45RA-negative fraction. V gene TRBV6-5 combines with J gene TRBJ2-1; no reliable D call. The TCR originated in a young woman in good health. CDR3 amino acids: CASSYSNFVAEQFF. The DNA of the CDR3 is TGTGCCAGCAGTTACTCGAACTTTGTGGCCGAGCAGTTCTTC.